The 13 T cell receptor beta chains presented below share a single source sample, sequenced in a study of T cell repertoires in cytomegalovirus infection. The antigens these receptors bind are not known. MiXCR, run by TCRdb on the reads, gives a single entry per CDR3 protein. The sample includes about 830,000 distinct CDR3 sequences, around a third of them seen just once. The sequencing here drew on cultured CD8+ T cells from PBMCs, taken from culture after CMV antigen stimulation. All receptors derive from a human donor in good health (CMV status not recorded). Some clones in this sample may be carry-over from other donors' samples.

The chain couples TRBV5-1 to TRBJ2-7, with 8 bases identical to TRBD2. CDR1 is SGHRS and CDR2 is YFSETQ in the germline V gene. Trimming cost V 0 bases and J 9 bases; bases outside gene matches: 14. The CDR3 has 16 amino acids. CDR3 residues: CASSLDPRGLGTGQYF. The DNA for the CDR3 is TGCGCCAGCAGCTTGGACCCCCGGGGACTAGGGACCGGGCAGTACTTC.

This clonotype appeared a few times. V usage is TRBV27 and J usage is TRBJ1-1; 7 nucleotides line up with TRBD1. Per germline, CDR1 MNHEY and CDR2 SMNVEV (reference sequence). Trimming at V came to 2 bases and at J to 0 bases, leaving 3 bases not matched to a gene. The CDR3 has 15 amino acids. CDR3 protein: CASSLVDRLNTEAFF. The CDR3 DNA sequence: TGTGCCAGCAGTTTAGTGGACAGGCTGAACACTGAAGCTTTCTTT.

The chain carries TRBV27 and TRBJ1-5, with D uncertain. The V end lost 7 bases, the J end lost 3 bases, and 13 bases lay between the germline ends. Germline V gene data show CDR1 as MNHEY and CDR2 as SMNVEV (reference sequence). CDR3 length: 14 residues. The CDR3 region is CASTSRGFNQPQHF. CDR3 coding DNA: TGTGCCAGCACCTCCCGTGGTTTCAATCAGCCCCAGCATTTT.

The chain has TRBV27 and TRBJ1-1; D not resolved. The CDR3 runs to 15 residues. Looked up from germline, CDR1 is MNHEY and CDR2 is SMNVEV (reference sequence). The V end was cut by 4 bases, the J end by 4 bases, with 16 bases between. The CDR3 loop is CASSSGVRLGTEAFF. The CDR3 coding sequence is TGTGCCAGCAGTTCAGGAGTGAGGTTGGGCACTGAAGCTTTCTTT.

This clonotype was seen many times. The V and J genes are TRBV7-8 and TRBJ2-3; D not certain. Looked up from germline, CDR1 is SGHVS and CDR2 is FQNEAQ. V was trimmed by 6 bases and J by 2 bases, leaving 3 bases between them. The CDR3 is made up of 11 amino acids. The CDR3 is CASRITDTQYF. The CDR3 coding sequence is TGTGCCAGCAGAATCACAGATACGCAGTATTTT.

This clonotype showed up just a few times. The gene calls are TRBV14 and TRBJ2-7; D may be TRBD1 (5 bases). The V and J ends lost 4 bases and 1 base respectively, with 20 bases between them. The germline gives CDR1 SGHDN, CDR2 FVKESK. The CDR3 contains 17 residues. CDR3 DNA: TGTGCCAGCAGCCTCGGATTGGGGCAGGGTGTTTCCTACGAGCAGTACTTC. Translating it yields CASSLGLGQGVSYEQYF.

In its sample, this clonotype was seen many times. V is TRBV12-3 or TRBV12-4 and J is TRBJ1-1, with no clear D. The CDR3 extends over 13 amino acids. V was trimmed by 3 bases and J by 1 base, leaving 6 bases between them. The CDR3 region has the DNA TGTGCCAGCAGTTTCTCCCGGAACACTGAAGCTTTCTTT. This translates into CASSFSRNTEAFF.

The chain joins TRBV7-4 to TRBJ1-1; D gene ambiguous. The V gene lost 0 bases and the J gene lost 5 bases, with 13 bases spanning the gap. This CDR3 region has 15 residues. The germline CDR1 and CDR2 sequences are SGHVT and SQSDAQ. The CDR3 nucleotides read TGTGCCAGCAGCTTAGCGGCGCTCGAGAGAACTGAAGCTTTCTTT. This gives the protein CASSLAALERTEAFF.

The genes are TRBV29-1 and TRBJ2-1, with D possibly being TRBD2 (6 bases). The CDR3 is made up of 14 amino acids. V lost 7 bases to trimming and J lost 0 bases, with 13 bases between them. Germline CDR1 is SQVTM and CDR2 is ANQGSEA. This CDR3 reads CSASRGSSYNEQFF. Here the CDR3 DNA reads TGCAGCGCGTCCCGGGGGAGCTCCTACAATGAGCAGTTCTTC.

The CDR3 nucleotides are TGTGCTAGTGGTCTATCAGGGGAAAATGAGCAGTTCTTC. Protein: CASGLSGENEQFF. J is TRBJ2-1 and V is TRBV12-5; D is perhaps TRBD1 (6 bases). CDR3 length: 13 amino acids. Germline V lookup: CDR1 LGHNT, CDR2 FRNRAP. The germline V and J ends were trimmed by 5 bases and 7 bases, with 12 bases remaining between them.

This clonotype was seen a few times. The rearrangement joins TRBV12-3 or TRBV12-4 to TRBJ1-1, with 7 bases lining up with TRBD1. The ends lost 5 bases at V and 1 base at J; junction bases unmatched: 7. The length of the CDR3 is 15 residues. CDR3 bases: TGTGCCAGCAGTACAGGGGTAGTAACGAACACTGAAGCTTTCTTT. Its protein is CASSTGVVTNTEAFF.

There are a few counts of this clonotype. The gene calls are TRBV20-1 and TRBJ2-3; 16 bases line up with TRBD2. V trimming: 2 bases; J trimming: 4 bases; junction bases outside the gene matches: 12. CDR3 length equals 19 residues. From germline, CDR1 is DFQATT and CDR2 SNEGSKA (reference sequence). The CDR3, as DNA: TGCAGTGCTAGATCACCGGGACTAGCGGGGGGGCCTATTGCAGATACGCAGTATTTT. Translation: CSARSPGLAGGPIADTQYF.

The CDR3 nucleotides read TGTGCCGGACGGGGAGACACAGATACGCAGTATTTT. It is translated as CAGRGDTDTQYF. The chain is built from TRBV11-2 and TRBJ2-3; D may be TRBD2 (5 bases). The germline CDR1 and CDR2 sequences are SGHAT and FQNNGV. CDR3 length: 12 amino acids. V was shortened by 11 bases and J by 2 bases, with 11 bases between the two germline ends.